A single T cell receptor (beta chain) is shown here with its context. This clonotype was seen ten or more times. Its cognate antigen has yet to be identified. Within one base of it there is no much larger clone, and no base qualities were kept. This sample is drawn from a study of T cell repertoires in cytomegalovirus infection (dated by TCRdb to about 2019). About the full investigation: Recently identified HLA-C-restricted CMV epitopes, whose presentation resists viral immunomodulation, were targeted by peptide stimulations together with well-studied HLA-B-restricted epitopes. Donor HLA type was relevant to the analysis, because carriage of CMV infection together with the matching HLA type was indicated by public TCR beta signatures. The study at large found these results: In the ex vivo response, HLA-C-restricted CMV-specific TCR beta clonotypes were dominant, and in two of eight donors the single most frequent clonotype came from this HLA-C-restricted group. Cumulative frequency of public TCR beta family members discriminated carriers of CMV infection plus the relevant HLA type in this cohort and an independent roughly 330-donor cohort.

The sample was run on an Illumina HiSeq 1500. TCRdb reanalyzed the raw reads on its own, using fastp at Q25 for trimming and MiXCR for clone calling, and kept in-frame beta chains. A single entry per CDR3 protein holds the most common genes and DNA from its merged rows. Present in this sample are around 500,000 distinct CDR3 sequences, approximately 46% of which were seen just once. The ten largest clones take up approximately 40% of the sample. The sample's treatment or condition label, decoded: in vitro stimulation with specific CMV peptide epitopes to enrich CMV-specific T cells. Measured from the cysteine to the phenylalanine, the CDR3 is 11 residues long. Kept here is only the CDR3 DNA, which spans 33 bases and is read in frame from base 1. V and J are truncated by 1 base and 5 bases respectively, leaving an intervening sequence of 2 bases. The germline V gene supplies CDR1 SGHTA and CDR2 FQGNSA.

The chain is made from TRBV7-2 and TRBJ2-5, with the D gene uncertain. Sequenced here: cultured PBMCs, sampled from culture after CMV antigen stimulation. The TCR was taken from a human donor in good health (CMV status not recorded). Some clones in this sample may be carry-over from other donors' samples. The CDR3 amino acid sequence is: CASSLDETQYF. The DNA is TGTGCCAGCAGCTTAGATGAGACCCAGTACTTC.